The 16 T cell receptor beta chains in this list originate from one sample, sequenced in a study of blood T cell repertoires in COVID-19. Sequencing was performed with immunoSEQ multiplex PCR; in TCRdb, only in-frame clones are kept and a portion is missing. Among roughly 130,000 clones listed, 90% were seen once. The specimen was peripheral blood. The receptors were sampled from a man in his fifties with active COVID-19.

V and J are TRBV4-1 and TRBJ1-5, with 7 nucleotides matching TRBD1. Germline CDR1 is MGHRA and CDR2 is YSYEKL. The CDR3 totals 11 residues. The CDR3 region has the DNA TGCTCGGGACAGCTCAATCAGCCCCAGCATTTT. Its protein is CSGQLNQPQHF.

The chain carries TRBV11-2 and TRBJ2-1; the D is unclear. Trimming shortened V by 1 base and J by 10 bases, and 11 bases separated the two germline ends. This CDR3 has 13 amino acids. The germline CDR1 and CDR2 sequences are SGHAT and FQNNGV. The CDR3 spells CASSLAAYYEQFF. CDR3 DNA sequence: TGTGCCAGCAGCTTAGCAGCTTACTACGAGCAGTTCTTC.

V usage is TRBV15 and J usage is TRBJ1-6; D ambiguous. The V gene lost 0 bases and the J gene lost 7 bases, with 7 bases spanning the gap. CDR3 length: 14 residues. The germline V gene encodes CDR1 LNHNV and CDR2 YYDKDF (reference sequence). For the CDR3, the DNA is TGTGCCACCAGCAGAGATCGCGGGAATTCACCCCTCCACTTT. Encoded protein: CATSRDRGNSPLHF. The whole variable domain, remainder taken from reference TRBV15 and TRBJ1-6, is DAMVIQNPRYQVTQFGKPVTLSCSQTLNHNVMYWYQQKSSQAPKLLFHYYDKDFNNEADTPDNFQSRRPNTSFCFLDIRSPGLGDTAMYLCATSRDRGNSPLHFGNGTRLTVT.

This chain joins TRBV5-4 and TRBJ2-1; perhaps TRBD2 as D (5 bases). The V end lost 1 base, the J end lost 6 bases, and 14 bases lay between the germline ends. This CDR3 region has 15 residues. Germline loops: CDR1 SGHNT, CDR2 YYREEE (reference sequence). The CDR3 bases are TGTGCCAGCAGCTTGTACCCGGGTCGGGGCAATGAGCAGTTCTTC. It is translated as CASSLYPGRGNEQFF.

V usage is TRBV6-5 and J usage is TRBJ1-4; no clear D gene. The CDR3 sequence is 13 residues long. Deletions cut 6 bases from V and 2 bases from J, with 7 bases between. Germline V lookup: CDR1 MNHEY, CDR2 SVGAGI. CDR3 in amino acids: CASRGGTNEKLFF. CDR3 sequence (DNA): TGTGCCAGCAGGGGCGGGACTAATGAAAAACTGTTTTTT.

This chain connects TRBV25-1 to TRBJ2-7; 9 bases align to TRBD1. Unmatched junction bases numbered 7, after V lost 4 bases and J lost 0 bases. This CDR3 is built from 16 residues. CDR1 and CDR2 (germline): MGHDK, SYGVNS. The CDR3 nucleotides read TGTGCCAGCAGTGTACCTAGGGGACAGGGCTCCTACGAGCAGTACTTC. This gives the protein CASSVPRGQGSYEQYF.

The genes are TRBV6-5 and TRBJ2-1; perhaps TRBD1 as D (5 bases). Germline loops: CDR1 MNHEY, CDR2 SVGAGI. V lost 5 bases and J 7 bases, leaving 15 bases between the germline ends. This CDR3 has 14 residues. CDR3 residues: CASSRSGRANEQFF. DNA of the CDR3: TGTGCCAGCAGTCGTTCTGGCAGGGCGAATGAGCAGTTCTTC.

The chain combines TRBV4-1 with TRBJ1-2; 11 positions match TRBD1. The CDR3 loop spans 13 amino acids. Per germline, CDR1 MGHRA and CDR2 YSYEKL. J lost 8 bases, V lost 6 bases, and 5 bases had no gene match. The chain's CDR3 is CASRGTGGEGYTF. The CDR3 DNA reads TGCGCCAGCAGGGGGACAGGGGGGGAGGGCTACACCTTC.

The genes are TRBV27 and TRBJ1-6; D call uncertain. Trimming removed 2 bases at V and 10 bases at J, with 9 bases between. CDR1 is MNHEY and CDR2 is SMNVEV in the germline V gene (reference sequence). The CDR3 is made up of 13 amino acids. The CDR3 DNA sequence: TGTGCCAGCAGTTTAGCCCCGGTCTCACCCCTCCACTTT. It specifies CASSLAPVSPLHF.

The gene calls are TRBV5-4 and TRBJ2-1; D is perhaps TRBD2 (5 bases). Germline V gives CDR1 SGHNT, CDR2 YYREEE (reference sequence). Trimming left V 4 bases short and J 4 bases short, with 18 bases between. CDR3 size: 16 residues. DNA of the CDR3: TGTGCCAGCAGCCTGGAACCTTCTAGCAGTTACAATGAGCAGTTCTTC. Translated, it gives CASSLEPSSSYNEQFF.

The chain couples TRBV9 to TRBJ1-2; D unclear. Germline assignment: CDR1 SGDLS and CDR2 YYNGEE. V shed 0 bases and J shed 3 bases, with 15 bases lying between them. CDR3 length: 16 residues. The CDR3: CASSVGRRVWDYGYTF. For the CDR3, the DNA is TGTGCCAGCAGCGTAGGAAGGAGGGTTTGGGACTATGGCTACACCTTC.

The rearrangement uses TRBV27 and TRBJ1-1; the match to TRBD1 covers 7 bases. V was clipped by 5 bases and J by 1 base; unmatched bases: 7. From germline, CDR1 is MNHEY and CDR2 SMNVEV (reference sequence). The length of the CDR3 is 15 residues. CDR3 protein: CASSPGTERNTEAFF. The CDR3 nucleotides read TGTGCCAGCAGTCCAGGGACAGAGAGGAACACTGAAGCTTTCTTT.

The chain couples TRBV5-5 to TRBJ2-3; TRBD2 matches at 14 bases. Trimming at V came to 0 bases and at J to 5 bases, leaving 5 bases not matched to a gene. This CDR3 contains 17 residues. CDR1 and CDR2 from the germline V gene are SGHKS and YYEKEE (reference sequence). DNA of the CDR3: TGTGCCAGCAGCTTGGGACTAGCGGGGGGGCGGTTAGATACGCAGTATTTT. Protein: CASSLGLAGGRLDTQYF.

V gene TRBV6-6 combines with J gene TRBJ1-2; D might be TRBD1 (6 bases). Germline CDR1 MNHNY, CDR2 SVGAGI (reference sequence). V was trimmed by 4 bases and J by 3 bases, leaving 12 bases between them. CDR3 length: 14 residues. DNA for the CDR3: TGTGCCAGCAGTTCACGGGGGGGGCACTATGGCTACACCTTC. This sequence encodes CASSSRGGHYGYTF.

V usage is TRBV10-2 and J usage is TRBJ1-2; TRBD1 aligns across 10 bases. V lost 6 bases to trimming and J lost 3 bases; unmatched junction nucleotides: 1. The germline gives CDR1 WSHSY, CDR2 SAAADI. The CDR3 is 13 residues long. The CDR3 DNA sequence: TGCGCCAGCAGCGGGACAGGGGACTATGGCTACACCTTC. This gives the protein CASSGTGDYGYTF.

The chain joins TRBV9 to TRBJ2-1, with 12 bases fitting TRBD2. Germline assignment: CDR1 SGDLS and CDR2 YYNGEE. The CDR3 has 17 amino acids. J gave up 3 bases and V 4 bases, and 8 bases lay outside the gene matches. The CDR3 loop reads CASSKLAGGTRYNEQFF. The CDR3 bases are TGTGCCAGCAGCAAACTAGCGGGGGGCACCCGCTACAATGAGCAGTTCTTC.